Reported below is one T cell receptor beta chain. Methods used by the authors: Amplified reference gene primers provided the basis for estimating nucleated cell counts. Here immunoSEQ multiplex PCR was the method, and the copy in TCRdb shows in-frame clones only, minus some. That table supplies the V and J calls and clone size; D and trimming were determined from the DNA. The sample yields about 230,000 clones, less than 85% seen once. This sample stems from a study of blood T cell repertoires in COVID-19. Study context: Specimens from acute and convalescent COVID-19 originated in the United States, Italy and Spain. PBMCs, B-cell-depleted T cells, or T cells provided the cDNA or gDNA that made up the material.

Germline CDR1 is SGHRS and CDR2 is YFSETQ. The CDR3 has 15 residues. J lost 5 bases, V lost 4 bases, and 10 bases had no gene match. The chain employs TRBV5-1 and TRBJ2-7; 9 bases map to TRBD1. The specimen was peripheral blood. This TCR was sampled from a woman in her seventies with active or convalescent COVID-19. The CDR3 reads CASSGGTGYGNEQYF. CDR3 DNA sequence: TGCGCCAGCAGCGGGGGGACAGGGTACGGGAACGAGCAGTACTTC.